The 9 T cell receptor beta chains below all came from one sample that was sequenced in a study of human T cells and chemical hapten exposure. The time point: pre-sensitization, week 0. Treatment meaning: therapeutic diphenylcyclopropenone sensitization with weekly scalp DPC. TCRdb fed the RACE reads into MiXCR, producing one record per CDR3 protein. The table lists more than 300,000 distinct CDR3 sequences, more than 4.5% of them singletons, with just over 2.5% in the top ten. The sequences come from whole blood, collected in connection with sensitization to the hapten diphenylcyclopropenone (DPC). The receptor set was obtained from a woman aged 50 to 60 with alopecia areata. Some clones in this sample may be carry-over from other donors' samples.

This clonotype was picked up many times. The V gene is TRBV29-1, the J gene TRBJ2-3; the match to TRBD2 covers 9 bases. Looked up from germline, CDR1 is SQVTM and CDR2 is ANQGSEA. The CDR3 spans 15 residues. V shed 1 base, J shed 2 bases, and the junction held 4 bases outside the gene matches. CDR3 loop: CSVEGLAGPTDTQYF. CDR3 sequence (DNA): TGCAGCGTTGAAGGGCTAGCGGGACCCACAGATACGCAGTATTTT.

The table lists this clonotype with many counts. This chain links TRBV7-9 with TRBJ2-6, with 7 nucleotides matching TRBD1. Germline trimming cut 5 bases from V and 1 base from J; bases unmatched to any gene: 2. The CDR3 has 15 amino acids. Germline CDR1 is SEHNR and CDR2 is FQNEAQ (reference sequence). The CDR3 coding sequence is TGTGCCAGCAGCCCGACAGGGTCTGGGGCCAACGTCCTGACTTTC. Its translation: CASSPTGSGANVLTF.

This clonotype was observed at least ten times. V is TRBV27 and J is TRBJ2-1, with TRBD2 identical over 14 bases. The V and J ends lost 3 bases and 9 bases, in that order; junction bases with no gene match: 7. Germline loops: CDR1 MNHEY, CDR2 SMNVEV (reference sequence). This CDR3 is 16 amino acids long. CDR3 sequence (DNA): TGTGCCAGCAGTTTGAGACTAGCGGGGGGGCCGGTTGAGCAGTTCTTC. Encoded protein: CASSLRLAGGPVEQFF.

This clonotype was counted ten times or more. This chain joins TRBV2 and TRBJ2-3; D is perhaps TRBD2 (5 bases). The length of the CDR3 is 17 residues. The germline V and J ends were trimmed by 3 bases and 7 bases, with 23 bases remaining between them. Germline values: CDR1 SNHLY, CDR2 FYNNEI. This CDR3 is CASSDRMPKSGRHTQYF. CDR3 DNA sequence: TGTGCCAGCAGTGACCGGATGCCTAAGAGCGGCCGACATACGCAGTATTTT.

This clonotype was detected ten times or more. V is TRBV18 and J is TRBJ1-2; 8 bases agree with TRBD1. This CDR3 region has 16 residues. Germline loops: CDR1 KGHSH, CDR2 LQKENI. The V and J ends lost 0 bases and 2 bases, in that order; junction bases with no gene match: 5. Here the CDR3 reads CASSPPAGQANYGYTF. DNA for the CDR3: TGTGCCAGCTCACCACCAGCGGGACAGGCCAACTATGGCTACACCTTC.

This clonotype was counted between two and nine times. This chain links TRBV27 with TRBJ2-3; D unclear. Germline V gene data show CDR1 as MNHEY and CDR2 as SMNVEV (reference sequence). V lost 8 bases, J lost 6 bases, and 9 bases lay in between. The length of the CDR3 is 11 residues. Here the CDR3 reads CASGPSDTQYF. For the CDR3, the DNA is TGTGCCAGCGGTCCCTCTGATACGCAGTATTTT.

The V call is TRBV3-1, the J call TRBJ1-5, with TRBD1 matching over 11 bases. CDR3 length: 15 residues. CDR1 and CDR2 from the germline V gene are LGHDT and YNNKEL (reference sequence). The trim removed 1 base at V and 7 bases at J, leaving 3 bases unmatched. In nucleotides, the CDR3 is TGTGCCAGCAGCCAAGGGACAGGGGGCGGACAGCCCCAGCATTTT. The encoded protein is CASSQGTGGGQPQHF.

At least ten counts were recorded for this clonotype. The rearrangement joins TRBV29-1 to TRBJ1-2; D call uncertain. The CDR3 consists of 11 residues. V was shortened by 2 bases and J by 5 bases, with 6 bases between the two germline ends. CDR1 SQVTM and CDR2 ANQGSEA come from the germline V gene. The CDR3 sequence: CSVESGYGYTF. Here the CDR3 DNA reads TGCAGCGTTGAATCCGGGTATGGCTACACCTTC. Using reference TRBV29-1 and TRBJ1-2 for the parts outside the CDR3, the full variable domain is SAVISQKPSRDICQRGTSLTIQCQVDSQVTMMFWYRQQPGQSLTLIATANQGSEATYESGFVIDKFPISRPNLTFSTLTVSNMSPEDSSIYLCSVESGYGYTFGSGTRLTVV.

Ten or more counts support this clonotype. The rearrangement joins TRBV12-3 or TRBV12-4 to TRBJ1-2; D remains ambiguous. Deletions cut 4 bases from V and 6 bases from J, with 6 bases between. The CDR3 consists of 11 residues. As DNA, the CDR3 is TGTGCCAGCAGTTACGGGGATGGCTACACCTTC. Protein sequence: CASSYGDGYTF.